This paragraph covers one T cell receptor beta chain sequence. Its antigen is not known. This specimen belongs to a study of OX40 agonist ivuxolimab in advanced cancers. Study background: While on treatment, patients had intravenous ivuxolimab at 0.01 to 10 mg/kg every 2 weeks.

Overall study findings and caveats: In the 0.1 to 3.0 mg/kg range, CD4+ and CD8+ blood T cells had expanded clonally by week 6.

Some clones are missing from TCRdb's copy, which holds only in-frame ones; the method was immunoSEQ multiplex PCR. Among 35,000 to 40,000 clones, 76% were seen once, and the ten largest hold over 20%. The TCR was taken from an adult with an advanced solid tumor such as melanoma, head and neck, liver or kidney cancer. Source: CD4+ or CD8+ T cells sorted from blood, taken in a trial of the OX40 agonist ivuxolimab.

The CDR3 loop reads CASSLGADRGAFF. In nucleotides, the CDR3 is TGCGCCAGCAGCTTGGGGGCAGACAGGGGAGCTTTCTTT. The chain employs TRBV5-1 and TRBJ1-1, with 8 bases fitting TRBD1. The CDR3 loop spans 13 amino acids. Losses at the gene ends were 0 bases for V and 10 bases for J; bases not matched to a gene: 5. The V gene's germline CDR1 is SGHRS and CDR2 YFSETQ. Full variable domain (remainder filled in from reference TRBV5-1 and TRBJ1-1): KAGVTQTPRYLIKTRGQQVTLSCSPISGHRSVSWYQQTPGQGLQFLFEYFSETQRNKGNFPGRFSGRQFSNSRSEMNVSTLELGDSALYLCASSLGADRGAFFGQGTRLTVV.